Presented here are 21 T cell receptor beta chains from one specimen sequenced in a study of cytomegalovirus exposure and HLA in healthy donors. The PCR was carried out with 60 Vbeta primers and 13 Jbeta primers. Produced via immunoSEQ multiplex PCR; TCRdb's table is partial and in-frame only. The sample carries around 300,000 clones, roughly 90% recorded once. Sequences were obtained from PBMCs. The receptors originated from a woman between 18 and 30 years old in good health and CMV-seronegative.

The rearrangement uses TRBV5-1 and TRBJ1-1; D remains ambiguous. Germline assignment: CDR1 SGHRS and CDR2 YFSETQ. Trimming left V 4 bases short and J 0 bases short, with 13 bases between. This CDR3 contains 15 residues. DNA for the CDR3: TGCGCCAGCAGCCGCTTAGCTGAAATGAACACTGAAGCTTTCTTT. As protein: CASSRLAEMNTEAFF.

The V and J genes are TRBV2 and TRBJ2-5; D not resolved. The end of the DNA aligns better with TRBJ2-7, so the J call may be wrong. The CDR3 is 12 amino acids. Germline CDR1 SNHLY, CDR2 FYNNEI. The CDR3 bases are TGTGCCAGCAGTGACCCCCAATACGAGCAGTACTTC. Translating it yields CASSDPQYEQYF.

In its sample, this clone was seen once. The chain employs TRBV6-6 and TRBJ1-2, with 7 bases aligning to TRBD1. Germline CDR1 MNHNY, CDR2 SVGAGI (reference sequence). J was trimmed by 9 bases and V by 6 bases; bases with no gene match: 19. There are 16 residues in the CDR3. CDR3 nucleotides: TGTGCCAGCAGCTACCTCCAGCGGACAGGCCGGAGTAGCTACACCTTC. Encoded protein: CASSYLQRTGRSSYTF.

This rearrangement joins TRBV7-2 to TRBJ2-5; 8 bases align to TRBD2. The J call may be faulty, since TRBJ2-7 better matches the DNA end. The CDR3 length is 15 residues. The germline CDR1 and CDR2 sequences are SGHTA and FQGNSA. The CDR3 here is CASSRVAGKTYEQYF. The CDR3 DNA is TGTGCCAGCAGCCGAGTAGCGGGGAAGACCTACGAGCAGTACTTC.

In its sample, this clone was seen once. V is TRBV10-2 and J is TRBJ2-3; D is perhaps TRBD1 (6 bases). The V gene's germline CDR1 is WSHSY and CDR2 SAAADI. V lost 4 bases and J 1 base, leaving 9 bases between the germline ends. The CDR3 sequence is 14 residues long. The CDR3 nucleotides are TGCGCCAGCAGTGCAGGGGTCGGCACAGATACGCAGTATTTT. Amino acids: CASSAGVGTDTQYF.

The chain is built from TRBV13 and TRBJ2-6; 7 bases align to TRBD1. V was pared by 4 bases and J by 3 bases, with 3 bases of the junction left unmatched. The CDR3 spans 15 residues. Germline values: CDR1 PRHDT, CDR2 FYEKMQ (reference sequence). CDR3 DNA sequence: TGTGCCAGCAGCTCCGGACAGGATGGGGCCAACGTCCTGACTTTC. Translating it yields CASSSGQDGANVLTF.

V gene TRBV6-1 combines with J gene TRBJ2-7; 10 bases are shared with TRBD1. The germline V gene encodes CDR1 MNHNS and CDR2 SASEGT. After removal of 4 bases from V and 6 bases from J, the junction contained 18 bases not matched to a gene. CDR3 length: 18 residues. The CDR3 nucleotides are TGTGCCAGCAGTGGATCCGGGACAGGGGACCTATCCCTAGGCGAGCAGTACTTC. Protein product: CASSGSGTGDLSLGEQYF.

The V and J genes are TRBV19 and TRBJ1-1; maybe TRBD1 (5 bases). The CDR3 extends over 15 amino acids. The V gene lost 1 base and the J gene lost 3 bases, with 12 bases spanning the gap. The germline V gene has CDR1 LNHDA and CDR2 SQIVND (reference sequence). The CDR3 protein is CASSIGAGMDTEAFF. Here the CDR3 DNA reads TGTGCCAGTAGTATAGGGGCAGGGATGGACACTGAAGCTTTCTTT.

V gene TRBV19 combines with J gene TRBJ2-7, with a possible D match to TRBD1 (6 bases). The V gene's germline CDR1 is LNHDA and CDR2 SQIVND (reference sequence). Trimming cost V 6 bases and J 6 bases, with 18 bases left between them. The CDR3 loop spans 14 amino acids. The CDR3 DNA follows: TGTGCCAGTAGCCCCCCAGGGGTAGTAAGCGAGCAGTACTTC. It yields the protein CASSPPGVVSEQYF.

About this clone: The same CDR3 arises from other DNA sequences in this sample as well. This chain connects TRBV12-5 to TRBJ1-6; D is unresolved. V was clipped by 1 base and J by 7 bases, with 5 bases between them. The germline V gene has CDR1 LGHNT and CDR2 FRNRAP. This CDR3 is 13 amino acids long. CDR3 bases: TGTGCTAGTGGTTTGGACGGGAATTCACCCCTCCACTTT. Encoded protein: CASGLDGNSPLHF.

The CDR3 nucleotides are TGTGCCAGCAGCTTAGTGTCCGGGACTAACACAGATACGCAGTATTTT. This sequence encodes CASSLVSGTNTDTQYF. The genes are TRBV7-2 and TRBJ2-3; TRBD2 aligns across 7 bases. Germline V gene data show CDR1 as SGHTA and CDR2 as FQGNSA. V shed 1 base, J shed 2 bases, and the junction held 6 bases outside the gene matches. This CDR3 is built from 16 residues.

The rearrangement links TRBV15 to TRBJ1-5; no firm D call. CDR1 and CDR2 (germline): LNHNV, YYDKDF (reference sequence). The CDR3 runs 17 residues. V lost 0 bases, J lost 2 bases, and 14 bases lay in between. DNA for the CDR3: TGTGCCACCAGCAGAGAGAGGAGCGTGAACGGCAATCAGCCCCAGCATTTT. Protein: CATSRERSVNGNQPQHF. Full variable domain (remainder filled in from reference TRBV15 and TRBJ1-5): DAMVIQNPRYQVTQFGKPVTLSCSQTLNHNVMYWYQQKSSQAPKLLFHYYDKDFNNEADTPDNFQSRRPNTSFCFLDIRSPGLGDTAMYLCATSRERSVNGNQPQHFGDGTRLSIL.

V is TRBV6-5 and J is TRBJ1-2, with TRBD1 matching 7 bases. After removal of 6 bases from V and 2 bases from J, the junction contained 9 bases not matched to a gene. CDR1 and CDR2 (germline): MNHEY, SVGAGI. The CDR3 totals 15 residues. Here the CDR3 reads CASSRLWGQNYGYTF. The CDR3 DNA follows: TGTGCCAGCAGCCGCCTATGGGGACAGAACTATGGCTACACCTTC.

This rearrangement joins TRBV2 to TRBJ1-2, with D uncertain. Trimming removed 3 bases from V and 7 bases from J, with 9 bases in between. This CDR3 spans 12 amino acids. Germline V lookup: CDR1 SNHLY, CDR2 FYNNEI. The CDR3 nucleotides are TGTGCCAGCAGTGACCCCCCCAGTGGCTACACCTTC. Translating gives CASSDPPSGYTF.

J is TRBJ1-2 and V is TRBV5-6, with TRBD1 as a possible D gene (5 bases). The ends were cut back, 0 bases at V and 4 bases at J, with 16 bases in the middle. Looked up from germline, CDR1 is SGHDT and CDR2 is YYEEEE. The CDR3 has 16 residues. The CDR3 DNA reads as TGTGCCAGCAGCTTGGATAGGCAGGGTTCGGGCTATGGCTACACCTTC. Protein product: CASSLDRQGSGYGYTF.

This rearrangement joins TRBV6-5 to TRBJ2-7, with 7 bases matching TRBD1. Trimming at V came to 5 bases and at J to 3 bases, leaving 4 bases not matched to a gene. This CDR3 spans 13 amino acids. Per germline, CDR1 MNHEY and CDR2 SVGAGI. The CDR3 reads CASSKGQHYEQYF. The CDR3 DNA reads TGTGCCAGCAGTAAGGGACAGCACTACGAGCAGTACTTC.

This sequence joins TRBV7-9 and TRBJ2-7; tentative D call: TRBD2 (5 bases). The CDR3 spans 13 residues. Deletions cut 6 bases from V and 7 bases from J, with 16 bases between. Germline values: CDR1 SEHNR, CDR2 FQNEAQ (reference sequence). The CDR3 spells CASRPGNGDEQYF. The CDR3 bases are TGTGCCAGCAGGCCCGGGAACGGAGATGAGCAGTACTTC.

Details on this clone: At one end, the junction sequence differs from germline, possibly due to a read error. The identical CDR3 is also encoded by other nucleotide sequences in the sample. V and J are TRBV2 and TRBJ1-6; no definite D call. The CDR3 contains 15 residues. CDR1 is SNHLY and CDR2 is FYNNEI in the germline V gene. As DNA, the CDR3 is TGTGCCAGCAGTGATACGAGCTCCTATAATTCCCCCCTCCACTTT. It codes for CASSDTSSYNSPLHF.

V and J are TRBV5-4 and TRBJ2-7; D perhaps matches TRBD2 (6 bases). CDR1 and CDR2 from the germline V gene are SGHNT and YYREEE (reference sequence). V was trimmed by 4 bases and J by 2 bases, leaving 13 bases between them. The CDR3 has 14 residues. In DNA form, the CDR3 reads TGTGCCAGCAGCCAGGGTTCGGGGGCCTACGAGCAGTACTTC. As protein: CASSQGSGAYEQYF.

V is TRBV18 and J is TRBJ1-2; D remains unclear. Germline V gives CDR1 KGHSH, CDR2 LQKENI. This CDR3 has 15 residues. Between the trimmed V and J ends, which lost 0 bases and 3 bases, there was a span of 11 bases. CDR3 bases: TGTGCCAGCTCACCACCGTGGCAGGCCCACTATGGCTACACCTTC. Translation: CASSPPWQAHYGYTF.

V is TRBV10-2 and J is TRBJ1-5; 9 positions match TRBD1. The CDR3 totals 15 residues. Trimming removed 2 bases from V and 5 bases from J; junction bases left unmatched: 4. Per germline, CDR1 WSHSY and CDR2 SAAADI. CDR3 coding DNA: TGCGCCAGCAGTGAGGGGGACAGGGACCATCAGCCCCAGCATTTT. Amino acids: CASSEGDRDHQPQHF.